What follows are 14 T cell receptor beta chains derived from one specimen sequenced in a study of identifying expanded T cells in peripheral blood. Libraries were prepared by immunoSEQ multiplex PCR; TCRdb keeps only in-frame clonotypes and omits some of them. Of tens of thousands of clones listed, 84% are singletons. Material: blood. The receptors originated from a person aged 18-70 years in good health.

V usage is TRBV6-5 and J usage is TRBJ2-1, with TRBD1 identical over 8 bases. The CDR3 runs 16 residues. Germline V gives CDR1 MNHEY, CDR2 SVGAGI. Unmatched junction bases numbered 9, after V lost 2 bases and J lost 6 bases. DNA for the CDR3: TGTGCCAGCAGTTACCTTTTAAGGACAGGGTCCAATGAGCAGTTCTTC. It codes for CASSYLLRTGSNEQFF.

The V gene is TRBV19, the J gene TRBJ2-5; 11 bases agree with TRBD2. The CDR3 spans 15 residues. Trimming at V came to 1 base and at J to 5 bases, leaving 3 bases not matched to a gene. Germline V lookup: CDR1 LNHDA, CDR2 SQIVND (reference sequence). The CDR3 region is CASSIVAGGLETQYF. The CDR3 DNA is TGTGCCAGTAGTATAGTAGCGGGAGGGCTCGAGACCCAGTACTTC.

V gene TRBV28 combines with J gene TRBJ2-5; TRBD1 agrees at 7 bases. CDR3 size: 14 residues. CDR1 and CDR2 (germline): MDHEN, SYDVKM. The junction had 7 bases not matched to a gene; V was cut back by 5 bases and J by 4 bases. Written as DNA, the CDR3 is TGTGCCAGCAGTAGGGGCAGGGGGATAGAGACCCAGTACTTC. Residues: CASSRGRGIETQYF. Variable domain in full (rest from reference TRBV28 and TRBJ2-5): DVKVTQSSRYLVKRTGEKVFLECVQDMDHENMFWYRQDPGLGLRLIYFSYDVKMKEKGDIPEGYSVSREKKERFSLILESASTNQTSMYLCASSRGRGIETQYFGPGTRLLVL.

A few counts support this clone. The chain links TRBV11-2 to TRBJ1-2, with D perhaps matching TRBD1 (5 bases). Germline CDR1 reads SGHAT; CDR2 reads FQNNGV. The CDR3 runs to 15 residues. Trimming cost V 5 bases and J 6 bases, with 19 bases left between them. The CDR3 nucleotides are TGTGCCAGCAGCCCCCATGCGGGGGAACTAGATGGCTACACCTTC. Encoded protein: CASSPHAGELDGYTF. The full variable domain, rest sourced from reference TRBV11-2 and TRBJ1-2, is EAGVAQSPRYKIIEKRQSVAFWCNPISGHATLYWYQQILGQGPKLLIQFQNNGVVDDSQLPKDRFSAERLKGVDSTLKIQPAKLEDSAVYLCASSPHAGELDGYTFGSGTRLTVV.

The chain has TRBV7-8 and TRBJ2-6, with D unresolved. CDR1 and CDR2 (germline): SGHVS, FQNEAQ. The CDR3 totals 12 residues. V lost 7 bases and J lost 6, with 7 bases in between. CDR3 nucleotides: TGTGCCAGCAAAGAAGAGGCCAACGTCCTGACTTTC. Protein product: CASKEEANVLTF.

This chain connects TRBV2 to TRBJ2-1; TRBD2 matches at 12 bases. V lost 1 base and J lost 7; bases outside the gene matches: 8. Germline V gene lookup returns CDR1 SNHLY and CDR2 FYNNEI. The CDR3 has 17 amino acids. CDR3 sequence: CASSEVVLAGGINEQFF. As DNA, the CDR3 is TGTGCCAGCAGTGAAGTGGTACTAGCGGGAGGTATTAATGAGCAGTTCTTC.

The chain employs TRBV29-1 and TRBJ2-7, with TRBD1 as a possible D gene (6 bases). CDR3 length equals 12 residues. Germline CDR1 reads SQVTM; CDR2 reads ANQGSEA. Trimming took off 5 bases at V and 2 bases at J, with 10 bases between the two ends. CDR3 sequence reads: CSVLTGAYEQYF. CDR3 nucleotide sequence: TGCAGCGTTCTGACAGGTGCCTACGAGCAGTACTTC.

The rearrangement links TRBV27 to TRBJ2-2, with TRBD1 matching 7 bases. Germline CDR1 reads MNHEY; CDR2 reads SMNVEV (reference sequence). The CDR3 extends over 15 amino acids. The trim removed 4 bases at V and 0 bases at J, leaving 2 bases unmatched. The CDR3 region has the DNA TGTGCCAGCAGTTGGGGGACAGCGAACACCGGGGAGCTGTTTTTT. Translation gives CASSWGTANTGELFF.

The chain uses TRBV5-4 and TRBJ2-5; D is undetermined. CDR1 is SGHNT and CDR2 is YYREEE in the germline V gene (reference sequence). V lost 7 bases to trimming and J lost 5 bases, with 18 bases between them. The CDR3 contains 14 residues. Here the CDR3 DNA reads TGTGCCAGCGCGACGATTGGGGAAACGGAGACCCAGTACTTC. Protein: CASATIGETETQYF.

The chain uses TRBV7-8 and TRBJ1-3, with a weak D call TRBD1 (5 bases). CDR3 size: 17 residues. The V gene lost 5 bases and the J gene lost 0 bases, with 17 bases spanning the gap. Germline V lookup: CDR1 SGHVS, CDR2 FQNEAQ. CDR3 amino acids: CASSLQGVPNSGNTIYF. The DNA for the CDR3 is TGTGCCAGCAGCCTTCAGGGAGTTCCGAACTCTGGAAACACCATATATTTT.

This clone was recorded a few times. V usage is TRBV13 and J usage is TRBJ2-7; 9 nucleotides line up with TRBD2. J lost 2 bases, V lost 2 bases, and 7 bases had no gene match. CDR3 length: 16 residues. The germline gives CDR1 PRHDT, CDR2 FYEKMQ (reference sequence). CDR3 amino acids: CASSLSPSGDTYEQYF. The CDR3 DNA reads TGTGCCAGCAGCTTAAGTCCTAGCGGGGACACCTACGAGCAGTACTTC.

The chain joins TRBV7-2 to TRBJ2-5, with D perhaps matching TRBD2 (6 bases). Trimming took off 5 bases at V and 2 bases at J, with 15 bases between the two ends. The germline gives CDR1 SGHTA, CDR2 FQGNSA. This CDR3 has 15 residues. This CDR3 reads CASSGGAELQETQYF. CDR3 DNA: TGTGCCAGCAGCGGAGGGGCGGAACTTCAAGAGACCCAGTACTTC.

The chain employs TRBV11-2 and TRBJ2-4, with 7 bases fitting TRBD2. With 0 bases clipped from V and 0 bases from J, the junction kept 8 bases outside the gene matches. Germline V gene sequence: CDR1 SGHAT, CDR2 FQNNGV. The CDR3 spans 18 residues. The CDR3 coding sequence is TGTGCCAGCAGCTTAGATTTTGCGGGAGACATAGCCAAAAACATTCAGTACTTC. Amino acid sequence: CASSLDFAGDIAKNIQYF.

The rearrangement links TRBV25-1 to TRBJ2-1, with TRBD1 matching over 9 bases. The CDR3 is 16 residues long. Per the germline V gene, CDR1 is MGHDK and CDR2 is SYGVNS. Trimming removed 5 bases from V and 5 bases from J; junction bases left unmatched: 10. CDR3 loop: CASSPSGQGINNEQFF. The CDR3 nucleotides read TGTGCCAGCAGTCCCTCCGGACAGGGGATAAACAATGAGCAGTTCTTC.